The T cell receptor beta chain under discussion was sequenced for a study of vaccination and CD4 T cells after COVID-19. Researchers used the Oncomine TCR Beta short-read assay to sequence DNA from cultured CD4+ T cells. Each CDR3 protein is one row after TCRdb ran MiXCR on the PCR reads. The data hold thousands of distinct CDR3 sequences, with less than 45% observed a single time. The treatment: approximately 9-day PBMC culture with coronavirus spike peptide pools or control peptides (ViraFEST assay). Germline V lookup: CDR1 SQVTM, CDR2 ANQGSEA. V lost 4 bases and J lost 7, with 13 bases in between. This CDR3 has 12 residues. This clonotype is large in the sample. What it recognizes is unknown.

The TCR comes from a human donor who had recovered from COVID-19. The chain couples TRBV29-1 to TRBJ1-1, with a weak D call TRBD1 (5 bases). Sample: CD4+ T cells from blood, cultured in vitro. CDR3 DNA sequence: TGCAGCGTTGGAGGTTATGGGGGTGAAGCTTTCTTT. Translated, it gives CSVGGYGGEAFF.